This T cell receptor (beta chain) came from a study of shared clonotypes between healthy human individuals. TCRdb keeps only in-frame clones here, not all; method: immunoSEQ multiplex PCR. Of over 1.4 million clones listed, roughly 97% were seen once; the top ten hold 0.95% to 1.5%. In germline, CDR1 is LGHNA, CDR2 YSLEER. This CDR3 comprises 15 residues. J was trimmed by 8 bases and V by 0 bases; bases with no gene match: 7. This receptor was identified in a man in his thirties or forties in good health. Sequencing used naive CD4+ T cells sorted from blood. As for subset: CD45RA+ positively selected. The rearrangement joins TRBV4-3 to TRBJ2-3, with 8 bases aligning to TRBD1. This chain's CDR3 is CASSQERDRWGTQYF. Here the CDR3 DNA reads TGCGCCAGCAGCCAAGAGCGGGACAGGTGGGGTACGCAGTATTTT.